This T cell receptor beta chain was sequenced during a study of T cells in localized non-small cell lung cancer (TCRdb year 2020). Describing the broader study: Comparing tumors with uninvolved tumor-adjacent lungs, the study looked at the T cell repertoires of over 200 patients with early-stage NSCLC. The cohort comprised around 240 treatment-naïve NSCLC patients with resected, localized lung tumors. Of the NSCLC patients, about 130 were male and approximately 97 were female, and the mean age was approximately 66 years. What the work shows at the level of the full study, not this receptor alone: Higher blood T cell density associated with longer overall survival, while higher adjacent-lung clonality associated with shorter survival. Uninvolved tumor-adjacent lung showed the highest T cell clonality, higher than tumor, which suggests more focused antigenic responses in the uninvolved tumor-adjacent lung. A median of roughly 50 of the top 100 tumor clones turned up in the paired uninvolved adjacent lung, and fewer than 35 of those clones also ranked among the top 100 of that same adjacent lung. Because multi-region tumor sequencing was not performed, intratumor heterogeneity could not be ruled out. Because the study design was exploratory, TCR variables were selected using unadjusted p-values without false-discovery rate correction.

The CDR3, from cysteine to phenylalanine, totals 11 residues. Only the CDR3 portion is preserved as DNA: 33 bases, with reading frame beginning at the first base. Based on the germline V gene (reference sequence), the CDR1 and CDR2 sequences are DFQATT and SNEGSKA. Trimming costs V 3 bases and J 6 bases, and their ends lie 6 bases apart. In regard to this clone: No cognate antigen has been identified for it. No base-level quality is on record; no much larger clone is a single base apart.

TCR beta CDR3 regions were sequenced from DNA using the immunoSEQ Assay. Under the source paper's analysis protocol: To compute T cell density, TCR beta template counts were normalized to usable DNA, which was estimated by amplifying housekeeping genes. Richness was estimated with the preseqR package, extrapolating to 400,000 templates for PBMC samples and 120,000 templates for tissue samples. Clonality was calculated as one minus Pielou's evenness. Tissue-enriched TCRs were identified through differential abundance testing performed on productive amino-acid clonotypes, with a minimum total count of 5 and an alpha of 0.1. The Jaccard Index and the Morisita Overlap Index were used to measure how much the repertoires overlapped between compartments. TCR beta CDR3s were clustered by GLIPH together with public tetramer-defined viral CDR3s, and at least three viral sequences plus V-gene enrichment were required for viral motifs. TCRdb carries this immuneACCESS record with in-frame sequences only. Its versions omit some clonotypes, under half of them owing to an unresolved V gene in the studies checked, with the rest unexplained. V, J and clone size are those of that table, while D and trimming were read from the DNA. Across this sample there are approximately 41,000 clones, with about 88% seen only once. The ten largest clones capture over 6% of the sample.

At diagnosis, tumor, uninvolved tumor-adjacent lung and peripheral blood were collected and then preserved as a mix of FFPE and fresh-frozen material. For TCR repertoire profiling, blood samples were analyzed in the form of peripheral blood mononuclear cells. The sequence came from a woman between 18 and 55 years old with stage III lung adenocarcinoma. Sequencing was performed on peripheral blood, taken before any cancer treatment. The rearrangement joined TRBV20-1 to TRBJ2-1, with the identity of the D gene unclear. The nucleotides read TGCAGTGCTAGTGAGCGCAATGAGCAGTTCTTC. Its protein reads: CSASERNEQFF.